This note documents a single T cell receptor (beta chain) sequence. The sample is drawn from a study of human T cells and chemical hapten exposure. Study details: The study sensitized with 2% DPC on an approximately 2 cm by approximately 2 cm patch of upper inner arm skin.

The library tagged individual cDNA molecules with unique molecular identifiers. TCRdb re-called the RACE reads with MiXCR, one entry per CDR3 protein. Of some 300,000 distinct CDR3 sequences listed, roughly 6% were seen once; the top ten hold around 8.6%. The time point denotes: pre-sensitization, week 0. Treatment specified: therapeutic diphenylcyclopropenone sensitization with weekly scalp DPC. The CDR3 consists of 15 residues. V shed 5 bases, J shed 4 bases, and the junction held 8 bases outside the gene matches. The germline V gene encodes CDR1 SGHRS and CDR2 YFSETQ. The sample was whole blood, taken in connection with sensitization to the hapten diphenylcyclopropenone (DPC). This receptor was taken from a woman under 30 with alopecia areata. Some clones in this sample may be carry-over from other donors' samples. The V call is TRBV5-1, the J call TRBJ2-3; the match to TRBD2 covers 9 bases. CDR3 protein: CASSSSGVGPDTQYF. The DNA for the CDR3 is TGCGCCAGCAGTTCTAGCGGGGTGGGACCAGATACGCAGTATTTT.